This paragraph covers one T cell receptor (beta chain) sequence. Its target is not known. TCRdb's table, derived via immunoSEQ multiplex PCR, lists solely in-frame clones and lacks some. The sample yields millions of clones, roughly 96% seen once. Naive CD4+ cells were CD45RA-selected; the remaining cells were memory. In germline, CDR1 is MNHNS, CDR2 SASEGT. The V end was cut by 1 base, the J end by 3 bases, with 7 bases between. The CDR3 loop spans 13 amino acids. These data come from a study of shared clonotypes between healthy human individuals. Overall study findings and caveats: Among donors, sharing of clonotypes was expected to be affected by sequencing depth. Larger richness was generally estimated for naive than memory subsets. When compared with the clonotypes that were shared by all four sorted-subset donors, the non-shared clonotypes turned out to have lower generation probabilities.

The sequencing input was naive CD4+ T cells sorted from blood. Subset here: CD45RA+ positively selected. The sequence derives from a man between 18 and 29 years old in good health. V is TRBV6-1 and J is TRBJ2-7; no clear D gene. The CDR3 spells CASSEGNRYEQYF. The CDR3 nucleotides are TGTGCCAGCAGTGAAGGAAATCGCTACGAGCAGTACTTC.